This TCR beta chain was sequenced for a study of T cell responses to AZD1222 COVID-19 vaccine. With regard to this clone: Its antigen is as yet unknown.

Clones were sequenced by immunoSEQ multiplex PCR, and TCRdb holds only the in-frame ones, with some missing. With over 140,000 clones in the sample, the ten largest clones hold about 2%. Study-wide results and limits: With two AZD1222 doses given, Spike-specific TCR breadth and depth both rose. Unmutated variant regions reportedly attract nearly half of all spike-specific TCRs. Females outnumbered males among donors, who were mostly white British; clonal diversity was possibly underestimated.

The germline V gene has CDR1 SGHAT and CDR2 FQNNGV. Between the trimmed V and J ends, which lost 4 bases and 4 bases, there was a span of 11 bases. This CDR3 has 14 residues. Sequenced: peripheral blood. The chain carries TRBV11-2 and TRBJ1-5, with a weak D call TRBD1 (5 bases). This receptor was identified in an adult in good health. The CDR3 sequence is CASSSGGENQPQHF. In DNA form, the CDR3 reads TGTGCCAGCAGCTCCGGAGGGGAAAATCAGCCCCAGCATTTT. Variable domain in full (rest from reference TRBV11-2 and TRBJ1-5): EAGVAQSPRYKIIEKRQSVAFWCNPISGHATLYWYQQILGQGPKLLIQFQNNGVVDDSQLPKDRFSAERLKGVDSTLKIQPAKLEDSAVYLCASSSGGENQPQHFGDGTRLSIL.